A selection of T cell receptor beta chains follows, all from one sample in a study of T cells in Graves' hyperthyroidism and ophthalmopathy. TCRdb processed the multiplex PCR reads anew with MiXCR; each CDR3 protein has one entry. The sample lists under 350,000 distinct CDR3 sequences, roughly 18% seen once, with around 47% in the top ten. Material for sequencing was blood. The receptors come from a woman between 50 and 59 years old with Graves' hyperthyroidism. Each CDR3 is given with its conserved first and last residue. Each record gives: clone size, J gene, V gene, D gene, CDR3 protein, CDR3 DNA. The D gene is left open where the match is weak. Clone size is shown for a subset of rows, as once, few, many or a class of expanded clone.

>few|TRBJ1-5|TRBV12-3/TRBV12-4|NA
CASSRDTNQPQHF
TGTGCCAGCAGTCGGGACACCAATCAGCCCCAGCATTTT
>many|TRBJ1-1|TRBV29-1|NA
CSVGLMNTEAFF
TGCAGCGTCGGCCTCATGAACACTGAAGCTTTCTTT
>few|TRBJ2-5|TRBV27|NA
CASSLVDQSPLQETQYF
TGTGCCAGCAGTTTAGTAGACCAATCCCCTCTACAAGAGACCCAGTACTTC
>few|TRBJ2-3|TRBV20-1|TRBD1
CSASPGTAGKTQYF
TGCAGTGCTAGTCCCGGGACAGCCGGGAAGACGCAGTATTTT
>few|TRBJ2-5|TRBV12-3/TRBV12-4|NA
CASSFGRGVPYF
TGTGCCAGCAGTTTCGGACGGGGAGTACCGTACTTC
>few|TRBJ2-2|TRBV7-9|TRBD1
CASRGQSNTGELFF
TGTGCCAGCAGGGGACAGTCGAACACCGGGGAGCTGTTTTTT
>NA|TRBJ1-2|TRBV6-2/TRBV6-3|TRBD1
CASSPRGQAYYGYTF
TGTGCCAGCAGCCCACGCGGACAGGCATACTATGGCTACACCTTC
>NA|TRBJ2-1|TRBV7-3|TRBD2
CASSFGTSSWNEQFF
TGTGCCAGCAGCTTTGGGACTAGTAGTTGGAATGAGCAGTTCTTC
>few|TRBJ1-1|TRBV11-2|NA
CASSERMNTEAFF
TGTGCCAGCAGTGAAAGAATGAACACTGAAGCTTTCTTT
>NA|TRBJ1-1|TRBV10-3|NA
CAISESKTGRVNTEAFF
TGTGCCATCAGTGAGTCTAAAACGGGACGGGTGAACACTGAAGCTTTCTTT
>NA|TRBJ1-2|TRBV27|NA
CASRVGASTEGYAF
TGTGCCAGCAGAGTTGGGGCTTCCACCGAGGGCTACGCCTTC
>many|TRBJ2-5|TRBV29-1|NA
CSVEDGIKATQYF
TGCAGCGTTGAAGACGGGATTAAGGCGACCCAGTACTTC
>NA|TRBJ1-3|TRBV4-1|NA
CASSLIGRVPGNTIYF
TGCGCCAGCAGCCTGATCGGGAGGGTACCTGGAAACACCATATATTTT
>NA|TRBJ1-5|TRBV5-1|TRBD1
CASSKDRGPDQPQHF
TGCGCCAGCAGCAAGGACAGGGGGCCTGATCAGCCCCAGCATTTT
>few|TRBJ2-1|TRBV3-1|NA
CASSQDPRVGLNEQFF
TGTGCCAGCAGCCAAGATCCCCGGGTAGGTCTCAATGAGCAGTTCTTC
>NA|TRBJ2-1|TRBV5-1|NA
CASSLAGGAPYNEQFF
TGTGCCAGCAGCTTGGCCGGGGGAGCGCCCTACAATGAGCAGTTCTTC
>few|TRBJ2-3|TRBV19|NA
CASGFTADTQYF
TGTGCCAGTGGCTTCACCGCAGATACGCAGTATTTT
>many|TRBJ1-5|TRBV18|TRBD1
CASSLQGDQPQHF
TGTGCCAGCTCACTCCAGGGGGACCAGCCCCAGCATTTT
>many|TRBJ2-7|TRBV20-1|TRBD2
CSARDSAGGQYEQYF
TGCAGTGCTAGAGATTCAGCGGGAGGGCAGTACGAGCAGTACTTC
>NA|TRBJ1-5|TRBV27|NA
CASGQPQHF
TGTGCCAGCGGCCAGCCCCAGCATTTT
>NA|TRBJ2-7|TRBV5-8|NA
CASSLAGVGQYF
TGTGCCAGCAGCTTGGCAGGGGTAGGGCAGTACTTC
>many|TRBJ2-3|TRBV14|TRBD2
CASSQRLAGGPGTFADTQYF
TGTGCCAGCAGCCAACGACTAGCGGGAGGGCCAGGAACTTTCGCAGATACGCAGTATTTT
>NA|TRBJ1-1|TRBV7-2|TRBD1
CASSLETGGQTGAFF
TGTGCCAGCAGCTTAGAAACAGGGGGTCAGACTGGAGCTTTCTTT
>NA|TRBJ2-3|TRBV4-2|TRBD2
CASSQDLPSGIGSTDTQYF
TGTGCCAGCAGCCAAGATCTTCCTAGCGGGATTGGTAGCACAGATACGCAGTATTTT
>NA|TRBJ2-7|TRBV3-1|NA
CASSQYGAGNEQYF
TGTGCCAGCAGCCAATACGGGGCGGGCAACGAGCAGTACTTC
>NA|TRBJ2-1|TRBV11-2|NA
CASSQGLAQYNEQFF
TGTGCCAGCAGCCAGGGGCTAGCGCAGTACAATGAGCAGTTCTTC
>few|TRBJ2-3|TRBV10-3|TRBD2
CAISPSGGADTQYF
TGTGCCATCAGCCCTAGCGGGGGGGCAGATACGCAGTATTTT
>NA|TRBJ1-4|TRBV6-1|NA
CASSEYRAREKLFF
TGTGCCAGCAGTGAATACAGGGCAAGAGAAAAACTGTTTTTT
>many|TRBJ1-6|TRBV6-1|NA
CASILKWGNSPLHF
TGTGCCAGCATCCTAAAGTGGGGTAATTCACCCCTCCACTTT
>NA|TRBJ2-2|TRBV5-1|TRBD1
CASSLEQGALNGELFF
TGCGCCAGCAGCTTGGAACAGGGGGCGCTGAACGGGGAGCTGTTTTTT
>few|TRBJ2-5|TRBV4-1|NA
CASSQAGVLWETQYF
TGCGCCAGCAGCCAAGCGGGAGTCTTGTGGGAGACCCAGTACTTC
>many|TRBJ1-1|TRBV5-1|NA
CASSLDVMNTEAFF
TGCGCCAGCAGCTTGGACGTGATGAACACTGAAGCTTTCTTT
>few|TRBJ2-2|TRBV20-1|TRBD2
CSARDSGGNTGELFF
TGCAGTGCTAGGGATAGCGGGGGGAACACCGGGGAGCTGTTTTTT
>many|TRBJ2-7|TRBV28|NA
CASSLGPVGSYEQYF
TGTGCCAGCAGTTTAGGCCCCGTTGGGTCCTACGAGCAGTACTTC